The rows below give T cell receptor beta chains drawn from one sample of a study of blood T cell repertoires in COVID-19. Generated by immunoSEQ multiplex PCR, the TCRdb table keeps only in-frame clones and is missing some. The repertoire includes 350,000 to 400,000 clones, approximately 90% of them detected once, and 0.86% sits in the top ten. The sample taken for sequencing was PBMCs or T cells enriched from blood (not recorded which). The receptors were gathered from a middle-aged woman who had been exposed to COVID-19. CDR3s include the opening cysteine and the closing phenylalanine or tryptophan. The order of the fields is CDR3 length, clone size, D gene, V gene, J gene, CDR3 DNA, CDR3 protein. The D gene is left open where the match is weak. Expanded clones get a size class; other rows say once, few or many, or leave the size out.

>15|.|.|TRBV19|TRBJ2-1
TGTGCCAGTAGTATCCCCCTGGGACTGAAGAATGAGCAGTTCTTC
CASSIPLGLKNEQFF
>14|.|.|TRBV7-2|TRBJ1-2
TGTGCCAGCAGCTTCCAGGGGTCCAACTATGGCTACACCTTC
CASSFQGSNYGYTF
>12|.|TRBD1|TRBV5-6|TRBJ1-2
TGTGCCAGCAGCTTGGGCACAGGGGGAGACACCTTC
CASSLGTGGDTF
>14|.|TRBD1|TRBV30|TRBJ2-4
TGTGCCTGGACAAAGGGACAGGGGGCCGTCATTCAGTACTTC
CAWTKGQGAVIQYF
>15|.|.|TRBV27|TRBJ1-4
TGTGCCAGCAGTAAACGGGGCGCGGAGGGTGAAAAACTGTTTTTT
CASSKRGAEGEKLFF
>17|.|.|TRBV12-5|TRBJ1-5
TGTGCTAGTGGTCCCTTACAGAGCAGGGATAGCAATCAGCCCCAGCATTTT
CASGPLQSRDSNQPQHF
>13|once|TRBD1|TRBV11-2|TRBJ1-2
TGTGCCAGCAGCCCTGACAGGGGTGATGGCTACACCTTC
CASSPDRGDGYTF
>16|.|TRBD1|TRBV25-1|TRBJ1-2
TGTGCCAGCAGTGAATTAGGGACAGGGGGCGTCTATGGCTACACCTTC
CASSELGTGGVYGYTF
>16|once|.|TRBV9|TRBJ2-2
TGTGCCAGCAGCGTAGAGAGGACAGCGAACACCGGGGAGCTGTTTTTT
CASSVERTANTGELFF
>15|.|.|TRBV2|TRBJ2-7
TGTGCCAGCAGCGCAAGCCCCGGGGGGCCTACCGGGCAGTACTTC
CASSASPGGPTGQYF
>14|.|.|TRBV7-8|TRBJ2-7
TGTGCCAGCAGCTTAGGTAGCGGCTCCTACGAGCAGTACTTC
CASSLGSGSYEQYF
>13|.|.|TRBV5-4|TRBJ1-1
TGTGCCAGCAGCGTAGATTGGAACACTGAAGCTTTCTTT
CASSVDWNTEAFF
>15|.|.|TRBV7-2|TRBJ1-1
TGTGCCAGCAGCTTAGCAGGCAGGCTGTACACTGAAGCTTTCTTT
CASSLAGRLYTEAFF
>15|.|TRBD1|TRBV7-6|TRBJ1-6
TGTGCCAGCAGCACTACAGGGGGGTATAATTCACCCCTCCACTTT
CASSTTGGYNSPLHF
>14|once|TRBD1|TRBV24-1|TRBJ1-2
TGTGCCACCAGAGGGACAGGCGTATCGTATGGCTACACCTTC
CATRGTGVSYGYTF
>17|.|TRBD1|TRBV10-2|TRBJ1-2
TGCGCCAGCAGACCACCCGGGACAGGGGGAGGGAACTATGGCTACACCTTC
CASRPPGTGGGNYGYTF
>13|.|.|TRBV19|TRBJ1-3
TGTGCCTCCCAAAGAGGTAACGGAAACACCATATATTTT
CASQRGNGNTIYF
>13|.|.|TRBV10-3|TRBJ2-7
TGTGCCACCGACAGAGGCAACTACTACGAGCAGTACTTC
CATDRGNYYEQYF
>15|.|.|TRBV9|TRBJ1-3
TGTGCCAGCAGCGTTTCGACAGAGACTGGAAACACCATATATTTT
CASSVSTETGNTIYF
>15|.|TRBD1|TRBV19|TRBJ1-4
TGTGCCAGTAGTATACAGGGGGCGCGGGGTGAAAAACTGTTTTTT
CASSIQGARGEKLFF
>15|.|.|TRBV11-3|TRBJ2-2
TGTGCCAGCAGCACGAGCGGGCCGAGGACCGGGGAGCTGTTTTTT
CASSTSGPRTGELFF
>14|.|.|TRBV6-5|TRBJ1-2
TGTGCCAGCAGCCGATCAGGGGTAGGGTATGGCTACACCTTC
CASSRSGVGYGYTF
>13|.|TRBD1|TRBV5-1|TRBJ1-4
TGCGCCAGCAGACAGGGGTTAAATGAAAAACTGTTTTTT
CASRQGLNEKLFF
>14|.|.|TRBV9|TRBJ1-1
TGTGCCAGCAGCGTAGTGTCGGGTGGCACTGAAGCTTTCTTT
CASSVVSGGTEAFF
>15|.|.|TRBV29-1|TRBJ1-1
TGCAGCGTTGAAGCTCCCGCAGGGTTGAACACTGAAGCTTTCTTT
CSVEAPAGLNTEAFF
>11|once|.|TRBV11-3|TRBJ2-7
TGTGCCAGCAGCCTTACTAGCGAGCAGTACTTC
CASSLTSEQYF
>14|once|.|TRBV29-1|TRBJ1-2
TGCAGCGTTGCGGGTACGGAGGCTAACTATGGCTACACCTTC
CSVAGTEANYGYTF
>17|.|TRBD2|TRBV18|TRBJ2-2
TGTGCCAGCTCACCCCCCTTCAGCGGGGGGCACACCGGGGAGCTGTTTTTT
CASSPPFSGGHTGELFF
>15|.|TRBD1|TRBV5-8|TRBJ2-3
TGTGCCAGCAGCCCCGACAGGGGATACACAGATACGCAGTATTTT
CASSPDRGYTDTQYF
>12|.|TRBD1|TRBV11-3|TRBJ1-1
TGTGCCAGCAGCTTAAGGGGGCTAGAAGCTTTCTTT
CASSLRGLEAFF
>18|.|.|TRBV7-2|TRBJ2-1
TGTGCCAGCAGCTTAGTCCCCGTCACCGGGGGCTCCTACAATGAGCAGTTCTTC
CASSLVPVTGGSYNEQFF
>15|.|.|TRBV5-1|TRBJ1-1
TGCGCCAGCAGCTTGGTGGCAGGATCAAGCACTGAAGCTTTCTTT
CASSLVAGSSTEAFF
>15|.|TRBD1|TRBV2|TRBJ1-1
TGTGCCACCTTAGGACAGGGGAATATGAACACTGAAGCTTTCTTT
CATLGQGNMNTEAFF
>15|.|TRBD2|TRBV6-5|TRBJ2-7
TGTGCCAGCAGTTACTCCGGACTAGCGGGAGACGAGCAGTACTTC
CASSYSGLAGDEQYF
>17|once|TRBD1|TRBV9|TRBJ1-2
TGTGCCAGCAGCGCACCTGGACAGGGCTACTCTAACTATGGCTACACCTTC
CASSAPGQGYSNYGYTF
>13|.|TRBD1|TRBV30|TRBJ1-1
TGTGCTGGGAGACAGGGTTCACACACTGAAGCTTTCTTT
CAGRQGSHTEAFF
>13|.|.|TRBV9|TRBJ2-1
TGTGCCAGCAGCGTAGGCGTGGTGAATGAGCAGTTCTTC
CASSVGVVNEQFF
>15|.|TRBD1|TRBV10-2|TRBJ1-5
TGCGCCAGCAGTGAGGGGACAGTTAGCAATCAGCCCCAGCATTTT
CASSEGTVSNQPQHF
>14|once|TRBD1|TRBV29-1|TRBJ2-7
TGCAGCGTGCGTCCCGGGACAGGGGCTCGGGAGCAGTACTTC
CSVRPGTGAREQYF
>15|.|.|TRBV27|TRBJ1-1
TGTGCCAGTAACATGAGACCCGGGGGGGACACTGAAGCTTTCTTT
CASNMRPGGDTEAFF
>15|.|TRBD1|TRBV7-2|TRBJ1-4
TGTGCCAGCAGCTTCTCAGGGGGCTATGAGGAAAAACTGTTTTTT
CASSFSGGYEEKLFF
>16|.|TRBD2|TRBV5-1|TRBJ2-5
TGCGCCAGCAGCTTGCGGGGGGGAACCCCCCAAGAGACCCAGTACTTC
CASSLRGGTPQETQYF
>16|.|.|TRBV19|TRBJ1-6
TGTGCCAGTTCGTCACAGGGAATGGATAATAATTCACCCCTCCACTTT
CASSSQGMDNNSPLHF
>18|.|TRBD1|TRBV5-1|TRBJ1-3
TGCGCCAGCAGCTTGGTAGGACAGGGATCCCTCGCTGGAAACACCATATATTTT
CASSLVGQGSLAGNTIYF
>14|few|.|TRBV19|TRBJ1-2
TGTGCCAGTATTCCCAAAGACAGGCCTTATGGCTACACCTTC
CASIPKDRPYGYTF
>13|.|.|TRBV29-1|TRBJ1-2
TGCAGCGTTGCCCACAGTACTCACTATGGCTACACCTTC
CSVAHSTHYGYTF
>17|.|TRBD2|TRBV7-9|TRBJ2-4
TGTGCCAGCAGCTTAGCACTAGCGGGAGGGCCGGGGAACATTCAGTACTTC
CASSLALAGGPGNIQYF
>15|.|.|TRBV7-2|TRBJ2-1
TGTGCCAGCAGCCCCAGGGGGGTAGCCTACAATGAGCAGTTCTTC
CASSPRGVAYNEQFF
>14|once|.|TRBV19|TRBJ2-2
TGTGCCAGTAGCAATCAACAGGACACCGGGGAGCTGTTTTTT
CASSNQQDTGELFF